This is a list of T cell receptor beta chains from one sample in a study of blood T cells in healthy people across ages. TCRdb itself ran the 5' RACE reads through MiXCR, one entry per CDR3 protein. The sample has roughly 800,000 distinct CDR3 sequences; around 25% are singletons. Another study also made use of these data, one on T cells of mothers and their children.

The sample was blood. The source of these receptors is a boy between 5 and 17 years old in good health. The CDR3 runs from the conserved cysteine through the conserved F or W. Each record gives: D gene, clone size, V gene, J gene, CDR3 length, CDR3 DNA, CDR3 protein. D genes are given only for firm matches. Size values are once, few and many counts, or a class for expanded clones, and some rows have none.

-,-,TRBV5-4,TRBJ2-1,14,TGTGCCAGCAGCTTGATACGGGTTGGCAATGAGCAGTTCTTC,CASSLIRVGNEQFF
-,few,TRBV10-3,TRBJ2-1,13,TGTGCCATCAGTGTGGGCAATTACAATGAGCAGTTCTTC,CAISVGNYNEQFF
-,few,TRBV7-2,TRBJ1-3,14,TGTGCCAGCAGCGAAACAGGGCCTGGAAACACCATATATTTT,CASSETGPGNTIYF
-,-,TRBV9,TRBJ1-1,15,TGTGCCAGCAGCGTAGGTACGGAGGAGGGCACTGAAGCTTTCTTT,CASSVGTEEGTEAFF
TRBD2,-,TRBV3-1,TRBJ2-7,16,TGTGCCAGCAGCCAAGGAGCTAGCGGGGACTCCTACGAGCAGTACTTC,CASSQGASGDSYEQYF
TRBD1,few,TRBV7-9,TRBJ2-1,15,TGTGCCAGCAGCTCGTCCGGGACAGGGGGCTTTGAGCAGTTCTTC,CASSSSGTGGFEQFF
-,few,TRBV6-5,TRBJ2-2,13,TGTGCCACCGGGACTGCGAACACCGGGGAGCTGTTTTTT,CATGTANTGELFF
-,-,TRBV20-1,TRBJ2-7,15,TGCAGTGCTATTAAGAGCCAGACAGTCAGCAACGAGCAGTACTTC,CSAIKSQTVSNEQYF
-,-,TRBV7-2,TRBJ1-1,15,TGTGCCAGCAGCTTAGTAACAGGTCTGAACACTGAAGCTTTCTTT,CASSLVTGLNTEAFF
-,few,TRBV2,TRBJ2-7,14,TGTGCCAGCAGTGACCCTGGGGAGAACTACGAGCAGTACTTC,CASSDPGENYEQYF
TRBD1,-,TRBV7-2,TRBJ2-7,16,TGTGCCAGCAGCTCGTCCGGGACAGGGAGATGGTACGAGCAGTACTTC,CASSSSGTGRWYEQYF
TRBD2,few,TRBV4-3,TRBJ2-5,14,TGCGCCAGCAGCCAGACTGGGACTAGCGGGAGACAGTACTTC,CASSQTGTSGRQYF
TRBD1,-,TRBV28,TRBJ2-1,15,TGTGCCAGCAGCAGGGGGCAAGGGTCCTACAATGAGCAGTTCTTC,CASSRGQGSYNEQFF
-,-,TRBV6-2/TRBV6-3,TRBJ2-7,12,TGTGCCAGCAGTTACGGGGGAGGCGAGCAGTACTTC,CASSYGGGEQYF
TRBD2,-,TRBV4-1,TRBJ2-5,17,TGCGCCAGCAGCCAGGCTAGCGGGAACGAAGAACTAGGGACCCAGTACTTC,CASSQASGNEELGTQYF
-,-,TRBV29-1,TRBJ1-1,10,TGCAGCGTTGTGCGCGGTGTCGCTTTCTTT,CSVVRGVAFF
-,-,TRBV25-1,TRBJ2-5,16,TGTGCCAGCAGTGAGCCCTGGGACATAAGCCAAGAGACCCAGTACTTC,CASSEPWDISQETQYF
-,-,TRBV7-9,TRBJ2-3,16,TGTGCCAGCAGCTCGTGGACTCTCCCTGGCACAGATACGCAGTATTTT,CASSSWTLPGTDTQYF
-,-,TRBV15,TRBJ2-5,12,TGTGCCACCAGCAGAGAAGGGGGGGCCCAGTACTTC,CATSREGGAQYF
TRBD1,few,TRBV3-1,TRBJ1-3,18,TGTGCCAGCAGTACCCGACAGGGGGCTGGCCTCTCTGGAAACACCATATATTTT,CASSTRQGAGLSGNTIYF
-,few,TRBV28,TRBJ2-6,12,TGTGCCAGCAGTTTAAGAGCCAACGTCCTGACTTTC,CASSLRANVLTF
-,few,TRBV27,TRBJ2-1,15,TGTGCCAGCAGTCCCGGGGGACTCTCCTCCCATGAGCAGTTCTTC,CASSPGGLSSHEQFF
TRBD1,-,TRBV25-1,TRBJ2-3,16,TGTGCCAGCAGTGAATTGGGGACAGGGGGGGAAGATACGCAGTATTTT,CASSELGTGGEDTQYF
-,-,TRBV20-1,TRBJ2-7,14,TGCAGTGCTAGAGAGGGGAAACATACCTACGAGCAGTACTTC,CSAREGKHTYEQYF
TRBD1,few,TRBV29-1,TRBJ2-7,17,TGCAGCGTTGAACTCCGGGGGACAGGGGCCATCTCCTACGAGCAGTACTTC,CSVELRGTGAISYEQYF
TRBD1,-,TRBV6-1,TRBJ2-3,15,TGTGCCAGCGCGGTCCGGGACAGGTACACAGATACGCAGTATTTT,CASAVRDRYTDTQYF
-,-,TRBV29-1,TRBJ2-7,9,TGCAGCGTGCTGTGCGAGCAGTACTTC,CSVLCEQYF
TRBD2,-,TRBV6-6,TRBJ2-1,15,TGTGCCAGCAGTCGCCCGACTAGCGGAGACAATGAGCAGTTCTTC,CASSRPTSGDNEQFF
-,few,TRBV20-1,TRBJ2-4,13,TGCAGTGGTCGGGGCTGGGCCAAAAACATTCAGTACTTC,CSGRGWAKNIQYF
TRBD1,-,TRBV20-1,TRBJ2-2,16,TGCAGTGCTAAGCCTATGGGACAGACAAACACCGGGGAGCTGTTTTTT,CSAKPMGQTNTGELFF
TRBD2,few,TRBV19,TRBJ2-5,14,TGTGCCAGTAGCGCGGGAGATATCAGAGAGACCCAGTACTTC,CASSAGDIRETQYF
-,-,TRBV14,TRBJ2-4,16,TGTGCCAGCAGCCAAGACAGGGAGTTTGCCAAAAACATTCAGTACTTC,CASSQDREFAKNIQYF
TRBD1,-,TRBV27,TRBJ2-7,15,TGTGCCAGCAAACGACAGGGGTCCGACTCCTACGAGCAGTACTTC,CASKRQGSDSYEQYF
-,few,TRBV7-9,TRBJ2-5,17,TGTGCCAGCAGCTTAGAACTTGCGAGCCTTCTCCAAGAGACCCAGTACTTC,CASSLELASLLQETQYF
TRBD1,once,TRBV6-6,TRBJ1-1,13,TGTGCCAGCAGTTACGAGGGGGCCACTGAAGCTTTCTTT,CASSYEGATEAFF
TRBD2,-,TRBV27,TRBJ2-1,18,TGTGCCAGCAGTTTATCGGAAACTAGCGGGGTTTCCTACAATGAGCAGTTCTTC,CASSLSETSGVSYNEQFF
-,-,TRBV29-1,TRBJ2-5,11,TGCAGCGTCGCCTTTATGGGGGAGCAGTACTTC,CSVAFMGEQYF
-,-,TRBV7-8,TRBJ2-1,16,TGTGCCAGCAGTCACCGAAAGGGGACAACCTACAATGAGCAGTTCTTC,CASSHRKGTTYNEQFF
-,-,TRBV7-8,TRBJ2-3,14,TGTGCCAGCAGCTTAGGGTGGTTCACAGATACGCAGTATTTT,CASSLGWFTDTQYF
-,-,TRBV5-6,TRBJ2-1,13,TGTGCCAGCAGCTTGATGCTAGACAATGAGCAGTTCTTC,CASSLMLDNEQFF
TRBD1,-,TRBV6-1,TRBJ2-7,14,TGTGCCAGCAGGCACGGGACAGCTTCGGGCGAGCAGTACTTC,CASRHGTASGEQYF
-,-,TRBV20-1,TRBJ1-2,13,TGCAGTGCTAGACCGACGGCAGAAGATGGCTACACCTTC,CSARPTAEDGYTF
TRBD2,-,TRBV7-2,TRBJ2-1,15,TGTGCCAGCAGCATAGCCAGGACTAGCGGGGGAGAGCAGTTCTTC,CASSIARTSGGEQFF
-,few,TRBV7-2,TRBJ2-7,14,TGTGCCAGCAGCTCCCTCGCTATGTGGTACGAGCAGTACTTC,CASSSLAMWYEQYF
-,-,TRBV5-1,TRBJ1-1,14,TGCGCCAGCAGCTTGATTGGGGGCCCGACTGAAGCTTTCTTT,CASSLIGGPTEAFF
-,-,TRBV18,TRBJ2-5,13,TGTGCCAGCTGGCAAGGGGCAGGAGAGACCCAGTACTTC,CASWQGAGETQYF
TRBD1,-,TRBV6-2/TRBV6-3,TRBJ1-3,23,TGTGCCAGCAGTTACCTACCGATCGGCCAGCTGAGGGACAGGGGAGTTTTCGGAAACACCATATATTTT,CASSYLPIGQLRDRGVFGNTIYF
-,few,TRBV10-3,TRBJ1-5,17,TGTGCCATCTCCGACGCGGTTGGGTTCCGTGGCAATCAGCCCCAGCATTTT,CAISDAVGFRGNQPQHF
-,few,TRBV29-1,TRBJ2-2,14,TGCAGCGTTGCAACAGGGAGGAACACCGGGGAGCTGTTTTTT,CSVATGRNTGELFF
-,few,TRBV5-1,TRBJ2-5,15,TGCGCCAGCAGCTTGTTCGGCGGGACACAAGAGACCCAGTACTTC,CASSLFGGTQETQYF
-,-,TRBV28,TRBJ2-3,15,TGTGCCAGCAGTTCCCGGCGGAGGCCGGAAGATACGCAGTATTTT,CASSSRRRPEDTQYF